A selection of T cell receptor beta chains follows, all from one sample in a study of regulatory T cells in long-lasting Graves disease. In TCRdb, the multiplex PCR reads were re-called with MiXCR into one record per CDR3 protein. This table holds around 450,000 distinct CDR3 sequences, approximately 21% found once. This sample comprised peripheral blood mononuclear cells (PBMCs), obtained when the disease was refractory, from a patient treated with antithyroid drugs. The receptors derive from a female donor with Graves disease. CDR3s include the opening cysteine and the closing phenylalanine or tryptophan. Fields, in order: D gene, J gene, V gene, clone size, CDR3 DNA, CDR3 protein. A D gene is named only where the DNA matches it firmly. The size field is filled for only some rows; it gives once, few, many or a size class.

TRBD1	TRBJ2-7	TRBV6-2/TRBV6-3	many	TGTGCCAGCAGCCCCCTGACAGGGGCTTCCTACGAGCAGTACTTC	CASSPLTGASYEQYF
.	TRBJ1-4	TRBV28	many	TGCGCCAGCAGCCGGACGGACGCAACTAATGAAAAACTGTTTTTT	CASSRTDATNEKLFF
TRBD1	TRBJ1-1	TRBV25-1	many	TGTGCCAGCAGTGATGGGGGACAGGGGAACACTGAAGCTTTCTTT	CASSDGGQGNTEAFF
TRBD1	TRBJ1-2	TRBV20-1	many	TGCAGTGCCACCGACAGGGCTGGCTACACCTTC	CSATDRAGYTF
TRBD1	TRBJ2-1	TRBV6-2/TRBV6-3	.	TGTGCCAGCAGATCGGGACAGGGGGACAATGAGCAGTTCTTC	CASRSGQGDNEQFF
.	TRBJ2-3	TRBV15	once	TGTGCCACCAGCAGAGATGAGAGGGCTAGCGTCAGCACAGATACGCAGTATTTT	CATSRDERASVSTDTQYF
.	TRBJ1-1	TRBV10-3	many	TGTGCCATCAGTGGCAGTCAGAACACTGAAGCTTTCTTT	CAISGSQNTEAFF
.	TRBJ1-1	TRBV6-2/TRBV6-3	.	TGTGCCAGCACCTTTGCCGAGGGCACTGAAGCTTTCTTT	CASTFAEGTEAFF
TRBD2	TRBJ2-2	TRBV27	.	TGTGCCAGCAGTTTCGGGGGGGGCACCGGGGAGCTGTTTTTT	CASSFGGGTGELFF
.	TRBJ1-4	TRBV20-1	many	TGCAGTGCTAGTGGACAGTTTAATGAAAAACTGTTTTTT	CSASGQFNEKLFF
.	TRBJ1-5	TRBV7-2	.	TGTGCCAGCAGCTTAGAGGCCCCAGGGACTCAGCCCCAGCATTTT	CASSLEAPGTQPQHF
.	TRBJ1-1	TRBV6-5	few	TGTGCCAGCAGTTACTCGTATCGGTGGGAGGAAACTGAAGCTTTCTTT	CASSYSYRWEETEAFF
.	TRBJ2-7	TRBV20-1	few	TGCAGTGCTAATGGACTCAGGGGAACCTACGAGCAGTACTTC	CSANGLRGTYEQYF
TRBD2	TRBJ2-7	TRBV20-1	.	TGCAGTGCTAGAGATTTATCTAGCGGGGGAGTAGGCTACGAGCAGTACTTC	CSARDLSSGGVGYEQYF
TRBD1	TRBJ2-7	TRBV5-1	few	TGCGCCAGCAGCTGGGGGACAGGGAAAAACGAGCAGTACTTC	CASSWGTGKNEQYF
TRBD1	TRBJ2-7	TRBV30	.	TGTGCCTGGAGGGACAGGGGATCACCCTACGAGCAGTACTTC	CAWRDRGSPYEQYF
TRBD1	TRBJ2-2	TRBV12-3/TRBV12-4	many	TGTGCCAGCACCCGCCTCGACAGGGGGACCGGGGAGCTGTTTTTT	CASTRLDRGTGELFF
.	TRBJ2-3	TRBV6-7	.	TGTGCCAGCAGTTACCGGGCTGAGAACACAGATACGCAGTATTTT	CASSYRAENTDTQYF
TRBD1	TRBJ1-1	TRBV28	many	TGTGCCAGCAGTACCACTTCAGGGGGCCCTGAAGCTTTCTTT	CASSTTSGGPEAFF
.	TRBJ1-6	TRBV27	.	TGTGCCAGCGGTTTTGCGGGGGGTAATTCACCCCTCCACTTT	CASGFAGGNSPLHF
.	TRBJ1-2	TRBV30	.	TGTGCCTGGAGAGTAGGGCGCTATGGCTACACCTTC	CAWRVGRYGYTF
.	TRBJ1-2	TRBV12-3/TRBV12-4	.	TGTGCCAGCAGTTTTGTAGGGGACGGCTACACCTTC	CASSFVGDGYTF
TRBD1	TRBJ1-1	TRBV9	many	TGTGCCAGCAGCCCCAGGGGGCTGGTTAACACTGAAGCTTTCTTT	CASSPRGLVNTEAFF
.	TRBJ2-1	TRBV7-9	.	TGTGCCAGCAGCAGATCGGGGGTGCTCTACAATGAGCAGTTCTTC	CASSRSGVLYNEQFF
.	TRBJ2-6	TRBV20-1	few	TGCAGTGCTAGAGTCCCCGGTGGGGCCAACGTCCTGACTTTC	CSARVPGGANVLTF
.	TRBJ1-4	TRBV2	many	TGTGCCAGCAGTGAAGGGCAGGCAACTAATGAAAAACTGTTTTTT	CASSEGQATNEKLFF
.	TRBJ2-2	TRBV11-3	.	TGTGCCAGCAGCTTAGATCGGGAGAAGGTGGACGGGGAGCTGTTTTTT	CASSLDREKVDGELFF
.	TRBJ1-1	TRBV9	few	TGTGCCAGCAGCGTAGCGGCGGGGGCGCATATTGAAGCTTTCTTT	CASSVAAGAHIEAFF
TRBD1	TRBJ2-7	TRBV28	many	TGTGCCAGCAGTTCTCACCCGGGACAGGGGAGCTCCTACGAGCAGTACTTC	CASSSHPGQGSSYEQYF
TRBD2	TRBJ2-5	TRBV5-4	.	TGTGCCAGCAGCTTGTACCAGGGTAGCGGGATGGAGACCCAGTACTTC	CASSLYQGSGMETQYF
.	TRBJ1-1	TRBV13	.	TGTGCCAGCAGCCAAGACCAGGTTGGCAGCCTGAACACTGAAGCTTTCTTT	CASSQDQVGSLNTEAFF
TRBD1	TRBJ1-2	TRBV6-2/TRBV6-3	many	TGTGCCAGCACTGCACAGGGGGCAAAGGGCTACACCTTC	CASTAQGAKGYTF
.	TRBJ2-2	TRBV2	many	TGTGCCAGCAGTGAAATGGGGGGGCCGATCGGGGAGCTGTTTTTT	CASSEMGGPIGELFF
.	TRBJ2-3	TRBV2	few	TGTGCCAGCCAAACCGGAGTCAGCACAGATACGCAGTGTTTT	CASQTGVSTDTQCF
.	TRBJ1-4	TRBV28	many	TGTGCCAGCAGTTCTCTGACAGCAACTAATGAAAAACTGTTTTTT	CASSSLTATNEKLFF
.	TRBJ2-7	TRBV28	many	TGTGCCAGCAGTCCCCTCCCCTACGAGCAGTACTTC	CASSPLPYEQYF
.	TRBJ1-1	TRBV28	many	TGTGCCAGCAGTCTCCGGACGGAAGTGAACACTGAAGCTTTCTTT	CASSLRTEVNTEAFF
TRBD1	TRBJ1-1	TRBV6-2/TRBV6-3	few	TGTGCCAGCATTCCTGACAGGGTGGCTGAAGCTTTCTTT	CASIPDRVAEAFF
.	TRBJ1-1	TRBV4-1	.	TGCGCCAGCAGCCAAGTCGGAGGGTCCGGCTTTAAGACTTTCTTT	CASSQVGGSGFKTFF
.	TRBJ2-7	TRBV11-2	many	TGTGCCAGCAGCCGAGCCGGGACTCGGAGCTCCTACGAGCAGTACTTC	CASSRAGTRSSYEQYF
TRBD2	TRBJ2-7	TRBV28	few	TGTGCCAGCAGTTCCACCGGACTAGCGGACTACGAGCAGTACTTC	CASSSTGLADYEQYF
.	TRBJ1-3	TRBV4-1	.	TGCGCCAGCAGCCAAGTGCTGGTACCTGGAAACACCATATATTTT	CASSQVLVPGNTIYF
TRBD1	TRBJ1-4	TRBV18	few	TGTGCCAGCTCACCTCGTGCGACAGGGCTTGAAAAACTGTTTTTT	CASSPRATGLEKLFF
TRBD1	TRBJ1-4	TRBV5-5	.	TGTGCCAGCAGCGTGACAGGGTTTGGTGAAAAACTGTTTTTT	CASSVTGFGEKLFF
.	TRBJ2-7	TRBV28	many	TGTGCCAGCAGTTTAGACCAAGTGGGCGAGCAGTACTTC	CASSLDQVGEQYF
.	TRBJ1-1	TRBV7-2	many	TGTGCCAGCAGCTTACGGTGGTCTAACACTGAAGCTTTCTTT	CASSLRWSNTEAFF
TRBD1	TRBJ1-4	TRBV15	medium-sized	TGTGCCACCAGTGCGGACAGGTTTGAAAAACTGTTTTTT	CATSADRFEKLFF
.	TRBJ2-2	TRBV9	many	TGTGCCAGCAGCGCTTTGACAGGTATTCGGTCCGGGGAGCTGTTTTTT	CASSALTGIRSGELFF
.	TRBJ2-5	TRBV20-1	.	TGCAGTGCTAGAGATCCCAGGGGAGAGGCCCAGTACTTC	CSARDPRGEAQYF
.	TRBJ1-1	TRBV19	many	TGTGCCAGTAGTACGCCGGGACTATTGAACACTGAAGCTTTCTTT	CASSTPGLLNTEAFF